What follows are 27 T cell receptor beta chains derived from one specimen sequenced in a study of HIV-infected patients and healthy controls. No cell fractionation was done, so the repertoire covers all unsorted peripheral blood T cells. About 550 ng RNA was reverse transcribed with alpha and beta constant-region primers. Using multiplexing indices, alpha and beta chain libraries were generated apart by chain-specific third strand synthesis. TCRdb re-derived calls from the 5' RACE reads in MiXCR, one entry per CDR3 protein. The table lists approximately 3,300 distinct CDR3 sequences, about 22% of them singletons. The sequenced sample was blood, obtained before antiretroviral therapy. Source of these receptors: an adult with HIV infection.

This clonotype is deemed medium-sized. This chain uses TRBV10-2 with TRBJ2-3; 9 nucleotides align to TRBD1. This CDR3 spans 16 amino acids. Unmatched junction bases numbered 9, after V lost 2 bases and J lost 6 bases. The germline V gene has CDR1 WSHSY and CDR2 SAAADI. The chain's CDR3 is CASSEGQGILADTQYF. The CDR3 DNA is TGCGCCAGCAGTGAGGGACAGGGGATTTTGGCGGATACGCAGTATTTT.

This clonotype has more than one count but fewer than ten. The chain employs TRBV5-1 and TRBJ2-5, with D perhaps assigned TRBD1 or TRBD2 (5 bases each). This CDR3 region has 15 residues. The germline V gene encodes CDR1 SGHRS and CDR2 YFSETQ. V was clipped by 3 bases and J by 2 bases, with 14 bases between them. The CDR3 here is CASSWGLQKQETQYF. CDR3 DNA: TGCGCCAGCAGCTGGGGGTTGCAGAAGCAAGAGACCCAGTACTTC.

To note about this clonotype: This may be a read error: a much more frequent sequence differs by one nucleotide. V usage is TRBV25-1 and J usage is TRBJ1-2; D possibly corresponds to TRBD1 (6 bases). This CDR3 region has 13 residues. Germline V gene lookup returns CDR1 MGHDK and CDR2 SYGVNS. V lost 7 bases, J lost 6 bases, and 15 bases lay in between. CDR3 DNA: TGTGCCAGCAATCAACAGGGAGGAGATGGCTACACCTTC. Protein product: CASNQQGGDGYTF.

Sample share makes this clonotype medium-sized. This sequence joins TRBV20-1 and TRBJ1-6, with unresolved D. Trimming stripped 5 bases from V and 7 bases from J, with 21 bases between. From germline, CDR1 is DFQATT and CDR2 SNEGSKA (reference sequence). The length of the CDR3 is 16 residues. CDR3 in DNA: TGCAGTGCTGCCATAGGAGGAGGGTTGAGGAATTCACCCCTCCACTTT. It translates to CSAAIGGGLRNSPLHF.

This clonotype is labeled medium-sized. The chain is built from TRBV7-9 and TRBJ2-3, with D maybe TRBD1 (5 bases). In germline, CDR1 is SEHNR, CDR2 FQNEAQ (reference sequence). This CDR3 is built from 14 residues. Trimming took off 10 bases at V and 2 bases at J, with 16 bases between the two ends. CDR3 loop: CAIQGSYLTDTQYF. CDR3 coding DNA: TGTGCCATCCAGGGCTCTTACCTCACAGATACGCAGTATTTT.

This clonotype rates as medium-sized (0.01 to 0.1%). This chain links TRBV7-2 with TRBJ2-3, with 8 bases matching TRBD1. Per the germline V gene, CDR1 is SGHTA and CDR2 is FQGNSA. V shed 5 bases and J 5 bases; nucleotides not matched to a gene: 9. This CDR3 is built from 15 residues. This chain's CDR3 is CASSLWTGHLDTQYF. The CDR3 DNA reads TGTGCCAGCAGCCTATGGACAGGGCACCTAGATACGCAGTATTTT.

This clonotype was seen only a few times. The chain links TRBV6-5 to TRBJ1-1, with 10 bases identical to TRBD1. J was trimmed by 5 bases and V by 6 bases; bases with no gene match: 12. The germline V gene encodes CDR1 MNHEY and CDR2 SVGAGI. The CDR3 extends over 16 amino acids. CDR3 sequence: CASSHPRDRGLTEAFF. The CDR3 DNA is TGTGCCAGCAGCCACCCCCGGGACAGGGGTTTGACTGAAGCTTTCTTT.

Within the sample, this clonotype is medium-sized. The chain joins TRBV7-9 to TRBJ1-5; D is unclear. CDR3 size: 14 residues. Between the trimmed V and J ends, which lost 1 base and 3 bases, there was a span of 7 bases. Germline CDR1 SEHNR, CDR2 FQNEAQ (reference sequence). CDR3 loop: CASSLGTDNQPQHF. The CDR3 nucleotides read TGTGCCAGCAGCTTAGGAACTGACAATCAGCCCCAGCATTTT.

This clonotype was counted only a few times. The CDR3 protein is CASSPLQGSEQYF. The CDR3 DNA sequence: TGCGCCAGCAGCCCTTTACAGGGGAGCGAGCAGTACTTC. The chain combines TRBV4-1 with TRBJ2-7; 7 bases map to TRBD1. Germline values: CDR1 MGHRA, CDR2 YSYEKL. With V trimmed by 4 bases and J by 6 bases, 6 bases remained unmatched. The length of the CDR3 is 13 residues.

Judged by abundance, this clonotype is medium-sized. J is TRBJ1-2 and V is TRBV5-1; no reliable D call. From germline, CDR1 is SGHRS and CDR2 YFSETQ. The CDR3 is 16 residues long. Trimming cost V 0 bases and J 3 bases, with 15 bases left between them. The CDR3 loop reads CASSLVSGGGDYGYTF. CDR3 coding DNA: TGCGCCAGCAGCTTGGTATCGGGTGGTGGAGACTATGGCTACACCTTC.

This clonotype occurred a few times. The chain combines TRBV12-3 or TRBV12-4 with TRBJ2-5; D perhaps matches TRBD1 (7 bases). V lost 3 bases, J lost 1 base, and 15 bases lay in between. The CDR3 consists of 16 residues. The CDR3 DNA reads TGTGCCAGCAGTTTGACAGGGACTGCGACCCAAGAGACCCAGTACTTC. Translating gives CASSLTGTATQETQYF.

This clonotype was seen a few times. V is TRBV9 and J is TRBJ1-1; 7 nucleotides match TRBD1. The CDR3 is 13 residues long. The germline V gene encodes CDR1 SGDLS and CDR2 YYNGEE. J gave up 10 bases and V 4 bases, and 10 bases lay outside the gene matches. CDR3 in DNA: TGTGCCAGCAGCCTAGAAGGGGGCGGTACAGCTTTCTTT. Its protein is CASSLEGGGTAFF.

In its sample, this clonotype was seen a few times. This chain uses TRBV20-1 with TRBJ1-4, with D hard to call. Germline CDR1 reads DFQATT; CDR2 reads SNEGSKA (reference sequence). V shed 5 bases and J shed 3 bases, with 13 bases lying between them. This CDR3 has 14 residues. The CDR3: CSALLRSANEKLFF. The CDR3 nucleotides read TGCAGTGCTCTTCTCCGCTCCGCTAATGAAAAACTGTTTTTT.

This clonotype is deemed medium-sized. V and J are TRBV7-6 and TRBJ2-7; 14 nucleotides match TRBD2. CDR3 size: 16 residues. Germline V gene lookup returns CDR1 SGHVS and CDR2 FNYEAQ. V lost 5 bases to trimming and J lost 3 bases; unmatched junction nucleotides: 6. The CDR3 sequence: CASSLGLAGDNYEQYF. The CDR3 nucleotides read TGTGCCAGCAGCCTGGGACTAGCGGGGGATAACTACGAGCAGTACTTC.

This clonotype is large. The J gene is TRBJ1-2, the V gene TRBV12-3 or TRBV12-4, with 8 bases aligning to TRBD1. This CDR3 spans 20 amino acids. Unmatched junction bases numbered 19, after V lost 2 bases and J lost 2 bases. CDR3 in amino acids: CASSLNFVEEMTGANYGYTF. CDR3 DNA: TGTGCCAGCAGTTTAAATTTCGTGGAAGAGATGACAGGGGCCAACTATGGCTACACCTTC.

This clonotype is labeled as medium-sized. This chain links TRBV7-2 with TRBJ2-3; the match to TRBD1 covers 9 bases. The CDR3 covers 14 residues. The trim removed 5 bases at V and 1 base at J, leaving 1 base unmatched. Per germline, CDR1 SGHTA and CDR2 FQGNSA. CDR3 bases: TGTGCCAGCAGCAGGGACAGGGGCACAGATACGCAGTATTTT. This sequence encodes CASSRDRGTDTQYF.

As to this clonotype: A much larger clone differs by one base, so this may be a read error. V and J are TRBV19 and TRBJ2-2, with 9 bases fitting TRBD1. Germline trimming cut 10 bases from V and 5 bases from J; bases unmatched to any gene: 11. The germline V gene encodes CDR1 LNHDA and CDR2 SQIVND (reference sequence). CDR3 length: 15 residues. CDR3 amino acids: CATYHGGQGTGELFF. The CDR3 coding sequence is TGTGCCACCTACCATGGGGGACAGGGAACCGGGGAGCTGTTTTTT. The variable domain in full, with the rest retrieved from reference TRBV19 and TRBJ2-2, is DGGITQSPKYLFRKEGQNVTLSCEQNLNHDAMYWYRQDPGQGLRLIYYSQIVNDFQKGDIAEGYSVSREKKESFPLTVTSAQKNPTAFYLCATYHGGQGTGELFFGEGSRLTVL.

This clonotype was seen a handful of times. The rearrangement links TRBV24-1 to TRBJ2-1; no firm D call. V was trimmed by 3 bases and J by 6 bases, leaving 11 bases between them. The CDR3 is 14 amino acids. In germline, CDR1 is KGHDR, CDR2 SFDVKD. The CDR3 region has the DNA TGTGCCACCAGTGATCCGGGCCTCCCCAATGAGCAGTTCTTC. Translated, it gives CATSDPGLPNEQFF.

Worth noting for this clonotype: A much larger clone lies a single base off, so this may be a read error. The J gene is TRBJ1-5, the V gene TRBV6-1, with D maybe TRBD1 (5 bases). CDR1 MNHNS and CDR2 SASEGT come from the germline V gene. CDR3 size: 17 residues. The CDR3 loop is CASTDLEGWGVNQPKHF. The CDR3 region has the DNA TGTGCCAGCACCGACCTGGAGGGGTGGGGCGTCAATCAGCCCAAGCATTTT.

By its share, this clonotype is medium-sized (0.01 to 0.1%). This chain connects TRBV28 to TRBJ1-4, with D possibly TRBD1 on 5 matching bases. Germline V lookup: CDR1 MDHEN, CDR2 SYDVKM. The V end lost 2 bases, the J end lost 8 bases, and 18 bases lay between the germline ends. The CDR3 is 16 residues long. CDR3 DNA sequence: TGTGCCAGCAGTTTAGGATCGGGGGGACTCAGGGAAAAACTGTTTTTT. It is translated as CASSLGSGGLREKLFF.

With respect to this clonotype: This clone may be a read error of a much larger clone one base away. The J gene is TRBJ2-1, the V gene TRBV7-9, with TRBD1 matching 9 bases. In germline, CDR1 is SEHNR, CDR2 FQNEAQ (reference sequence). V shed 0 bases, J shed 7 bases, and the junction held 16 bases outside the gene matches. This CDR3 spans 19 amino acids. The CDR3 coding sequence is TGTGCCAGCAGCTTAGCGTCTTATATTTCCGGGACAGGGATGAATGAGCAGTTCTTC. Translating gives CASSLASYISGTGMNEQFF.

CDR3 region: CASNLDLTDTQYF. CDR3 coding DNA: TGTGCCAGTAATTTGGACCTCACAGATACGCAGTATTTT. The chain employs TRBV19 and TRBJ2-3; D gene ambiguous. The CDR3 runs to 13 residues. Per germline, CDR1 LNHDA and CDR2 SQIVND (reference sequence). The ends were cut back, 7 bases at V and 2 bases at J, with 10 bases in the middle.

This clonotype is judged large. This rearrangement joins TRBV20-1 to TRBJ2-2, with a weak D call TRBD1 (6 bases). CDR1 and CDR2 (germline): DFQATT, SNEGSKA (reference sequence). The CDR3 covers 16 residues. Trimming shortened V by 0 bases and J by 4 bases, and 15 bases separated the two germline ends. In DNA, the CDR3 is TGCAGTGCTAGAGATAGTCAGGGGTGGGGCACCGGGGAGCTGTTTTTT. The encoded protein is CSARDSQGWGTGELFF.

In this sample, this clonotype is medium-sized. The chain has TRBV2 and TRBJ1-6; D is undetermined. Trimming pared 5 bases from V and 5 bases from J, leaving 4 bases between. Germline CDR1 SNHLY, CDR2 FYNNEI. The CDR3 is made up of 12 amino acids. For the CDR3, the DNA is TGTGCCAGCAGTCAAAATAATTCACCCCTCCACTTT. The encoded protein is CASSQNNSPLHF. The entire variable domain, with the rest obtained from reference TRBV2 and TRBJ1-6, is as follows: EPEVTQTPSHQVTQMGQEVILRCVPISNHLYFYWYRQILGQKVEFLVSFYNNEISEKSEIFDDQFSVERPDGSNFTLKIRSTKLEDSAMYFCASSQNNSPLHFGNGTRLTVT.

This clonotype rates as medium-sized (0.01 to 0.1%). J is TRBJ2-5 and V is TRBV20-1, with 7 bases lining up with TRBD2. V trimming: 5 bases; J trimming: 5 bases; junction bases outside the gene matches: 8. CDR3 length equals 13 residues. The germline V gene has CDR1 DFQATT and CDR2 SNEGSKA (reference sequence). The CDR3 region is CSAPSGAGETQYF. As DNA, the CDR3 is TGCAGTGCTCCCAGCGGGGCCGGGGAGACCCAGTACTTC.

The table lists this clonotype with a few counts. This sequence joins TRBV16 and TRBJ2-7; no clear D. The germline gives CDR1 KGHSY, CDR2 FQNENV. V gave up 1 base and J gave up 3 bases, with 13 bases separating them. This CDR3 region has 15 residues. DNA for the CDR3: TGTGCCAGCAGCCAATTATCCGGTAGATACTACGAGCAGTACTTC. Protein: CASSQLSGRYYEQYF.

The rearrangement uses TRBV20-1 and TRBJ2-1; 7 bases are shared with TRBD2. The germline gives CDR1 DFQATT, CDR2 SNEGSKA (reference sequence). This CDR3 has 12 amino acids. J lost 9 bases, V lost 7 bases, and 9 bases had no gene match. The CDR3 sequence: CSGHRLAGEQFF. CDR3 sequence (DNA): TGCAGTGGCCATCGACTAGCCGGTGAGCAGTTCTTC.